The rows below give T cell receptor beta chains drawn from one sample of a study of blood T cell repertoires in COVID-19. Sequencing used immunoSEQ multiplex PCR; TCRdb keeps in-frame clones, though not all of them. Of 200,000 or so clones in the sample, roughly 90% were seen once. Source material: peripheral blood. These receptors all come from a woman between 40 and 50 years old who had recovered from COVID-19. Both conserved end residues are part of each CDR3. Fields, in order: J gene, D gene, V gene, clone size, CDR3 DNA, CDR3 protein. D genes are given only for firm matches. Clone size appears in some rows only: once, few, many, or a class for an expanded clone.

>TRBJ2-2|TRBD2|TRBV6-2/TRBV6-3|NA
TGTGCCAGCAGTTACAAGCGGGAGAACGGGGAGCTGTTTTTT
CASSYKRENGELFF
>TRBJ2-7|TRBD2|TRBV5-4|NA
TGTGCCAGCAGTCAAGCGGGAGGGGCCCTCGAGCAGTACTTC
CASSQAGGALEQYF
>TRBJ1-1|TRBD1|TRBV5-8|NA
TGTGCCAGCAGCTTGGGGGACAGGGGGTTCTCTGAAGCTTTCTTT
CASSLGDRGFSEAFF
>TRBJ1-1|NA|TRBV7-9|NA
TGTGCCAGCAGCCCGGTACAGGGAAGTAACACTGAAGCTTTCTTT
CASSPVQGSNTEAFF
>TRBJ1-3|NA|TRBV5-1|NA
TGCGCCAGCAGCTTGGCGACGGACAGAGGAAACACCATATATTTT
CASSLATDRGNTIYF
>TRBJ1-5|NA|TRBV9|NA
TGTGCCAGCAGCGAGGGGGGGGCTAGCAATCAGCCCCAGCATTTT
CASSEGGASNQPQHF
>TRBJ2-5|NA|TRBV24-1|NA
TGTGCCACCAGTGTGGGGGGTTCCGAGACCCAGTACTTC
CATSVGGSETQYF
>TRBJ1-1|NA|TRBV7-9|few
TGTGCCAGCAGCATAGCCGAGCGGCCCACTGAAGCTTTCTTT
CASSIAERPTEAFF
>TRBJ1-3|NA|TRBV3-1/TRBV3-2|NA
TGTGCCAGCAGCCAACTCCGGACAGACTCTGGAAACACCATATATTTT
CASSQLRTDSGNTIYF
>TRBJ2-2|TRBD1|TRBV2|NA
TGTGCCGGAACAGGGGCGGACACCGGGGAGCTGTTTTTT
CAGTGADTGELFF
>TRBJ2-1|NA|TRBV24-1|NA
TGTGCCACCGCCGCGGGTCGTGGGGAGCAGTTCTTC
CATAAGRGEQFF
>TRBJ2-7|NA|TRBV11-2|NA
TGTGCCAGCACAGATCAGGGTGGGTACGAGCAGTACTTC
CASTDQGGYEQYF
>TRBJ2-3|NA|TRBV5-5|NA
TGTGCCAGCAGCTCATTATTGACGGGAGATACGCAGTATTTT
CASSSLLTGDTQYF
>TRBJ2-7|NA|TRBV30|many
TGTGCCTGGAGTGCGGGACACACCTACGAGCAGTACTTC
CAWSAGHTYEQYF
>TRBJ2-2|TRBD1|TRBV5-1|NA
TGCGCCAGCAGCTTGGGTCGGGACAGGGCGAACACCGGGGAGCTGTTTTTT
CASSLGRDRANTGELFF
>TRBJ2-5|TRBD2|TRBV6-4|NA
TGTGCCAGCAGTATGACTAGCAGCCAAGAGACCCAGTACTTC
CASSMTSSQETQYF
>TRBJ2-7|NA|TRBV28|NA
TGTGCCAGCAGTTTGCCAGGGATCTACGAGCAGTACTTC
CASSLPGIYEQYF
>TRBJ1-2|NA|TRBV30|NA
TGTGCCTGGAGTGTACGCGGGGTTGATGGCTACACCTTC
CAWSVRGVDGYTF
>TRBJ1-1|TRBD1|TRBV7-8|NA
TGTGCCAGCAGCGTGACAGGGCCCACTGAAGCTTTCTTT
CASSVTGPTEAFF
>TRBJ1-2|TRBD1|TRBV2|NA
TGTGCCAGCAGGGGACAGGGAGGGGGCTATGGCTACACCTTC
CASRGQGGGYGYTF
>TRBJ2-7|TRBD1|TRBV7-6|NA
TGTGCCAGCAGCTTAGCAGGGACAGGGGTCTACGAGCAGTACTTC
CASSLAGTGVYEQYF
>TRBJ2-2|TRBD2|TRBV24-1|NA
TGTGCCACCAGTGATTTGCCCAGCGGGAGCAACACCGGGGAGCTGTTTTTT
CATSDLPSGSNTGELFF
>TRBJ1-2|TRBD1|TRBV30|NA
TGTGCCTGGAGTGGAGGACAGGGTCGGGGCTACACCTTC
CAWSGGQGRGYTF
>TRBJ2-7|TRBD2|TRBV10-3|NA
TGTGCCATCACCCTTAGCGGGAGGGCAGAAGAGCAGTACTTC
CAITLSGRAEEQYF
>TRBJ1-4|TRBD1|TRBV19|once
TGTGCCAGTAGTTTAATTTTTTCAGGGGGAGGTGAAAAACTGTTTTTT
CASSLIFSGGGEKLFF
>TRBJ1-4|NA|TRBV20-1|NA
TGCAGTGCTAGTGCGGGCGCGGGAACTAATGAAAAACTGTTTTTT
CSASAGAGTNEKLFF
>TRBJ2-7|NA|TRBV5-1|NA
TGCGCCAGCAGCACCGGACAGAGAAGCTCCTACGAGCAGTACTTC
CASSTGQRSSYEQYF
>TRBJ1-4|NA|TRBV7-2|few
TGTGCCAGCAGCTTTCTCGGGTTGTACGCGAATGAAAAACTGTTTTTT
CASSFLGLYANEKLFF
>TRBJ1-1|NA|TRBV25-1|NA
TGTGCCAGCAGTGAATTTCTGTACACTGAAGCTTTCTTT
CASSEFLYTEAFF
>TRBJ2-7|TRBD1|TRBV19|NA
TGTGCCAGTAGTTCCGGACAGGACCCCTACGAGCAGTACTTC
CASSSGQDPYEQYF
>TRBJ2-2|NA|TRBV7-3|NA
TGTGCCAGCAGCCCCCCGGGGGAGGCCGGGGAGCTGTTTTTT
CASSPPGEAGELFF
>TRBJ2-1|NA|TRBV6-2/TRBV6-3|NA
TGTGCCAGCAGTTATGTGTTATCAGGGTCCTACAATGAGCAGTTCTTC
CASSYVLSGSYNEQFF
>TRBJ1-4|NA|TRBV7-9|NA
TGTGCCAGCAGCCCGCCGAGTGCAACTAATGAAAAACTGTTTTTT
CASSPPSATNEKLFF
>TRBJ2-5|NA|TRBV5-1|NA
TGCGCCAGCAAAGGGGGTCAAGAGACCCAGTACTTC
CASKGGQETQYF
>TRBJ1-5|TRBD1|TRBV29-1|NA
TGCAGCGTTGAGACGGGACAGCGGGATCAGCCCCAGCATTTT
CSVETGQRDQPQHF
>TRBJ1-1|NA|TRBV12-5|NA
TGTGCTAGTGAGCGACCGAGCGAAAGTAACACTGAAGCTTTCTTT
CASERPSESNTEAFF
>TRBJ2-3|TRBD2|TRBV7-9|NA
TGTGCCAGCAGCTCTAGGGGGGGACTAGCGGACACAGATACGCAGTATTTT
CASSSRGGLADTDTQYF
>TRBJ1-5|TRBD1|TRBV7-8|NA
TGTGCCAGCAGAAGAGACAGGGGAGGCAATCAGCCCCAGCATTTT
CASRRDRGGNQPQHF
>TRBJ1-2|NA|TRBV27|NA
TGTGCCAGCAGTTATGCCGGGGGCTATGGCTACACCTTC
CASSYAGGYGYTF
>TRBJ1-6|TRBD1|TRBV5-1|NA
TGCGCCAGCAGCTTGGGTGGCACAGGGGATAATTCACCCCTCCACTTT
CASSLGGTGDNSPLHF
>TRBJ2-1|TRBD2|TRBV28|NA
TGTGCCAGCAGTTTATTAACTAGCGGGAGTTGGAATGAGCAGTTCTTC
CASSLLTSGSWNEQFF
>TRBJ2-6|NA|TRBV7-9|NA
TGTGCCAGCAGATCAGCGAGTGGGGCCAACGTCCTGACTTTC
CASRSASGANVLTF
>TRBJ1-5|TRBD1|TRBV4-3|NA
TGCGCCAGCAGCCAAGATGCCGGGACAGGGTCAAATCAGCCCCAGCATTTT
CASSQDAGTGSNQPQHF
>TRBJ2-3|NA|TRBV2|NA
TGTGCCAGCAGACGTCTTGGCGGGATCAGGTCAGATACGCAGTATTTT
CASRRLGGIRSDTQYF
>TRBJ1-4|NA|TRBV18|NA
TGTGCCACCCGACAGTCGGTTAATGAAAAACTGTTTTTT
CATRQSVNEKLFF
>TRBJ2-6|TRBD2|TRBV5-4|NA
TGTGCCACCACAGGGGGGACTAGCGGGGTAAGGGCCAACGTCCTGACTTTC
CATTGGTSGVRANVLTF
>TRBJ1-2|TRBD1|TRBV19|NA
TGTGCCAGCTCAGCAGGGACAGTGAATTATGGCTACACCTTC
CASSAGTVNYGYTF
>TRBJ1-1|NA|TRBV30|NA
TGTGCCTGGAAGAAGGACACAACTAACACTGAAGCTTTCTTT
CAWKKDTTNTEAFF
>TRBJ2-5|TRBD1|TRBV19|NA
TGTGCCAGTAGGGACAGGGGACAGACCCAGTACTTC
CASRDRGQTQYF
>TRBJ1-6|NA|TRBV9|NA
TGTGCCAGCAGCGCGGGACTAGGAAATTCACCCCTCCACTTT
CASSAGLGNSPLHF
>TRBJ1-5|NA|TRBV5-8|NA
TGTGCCAGCAGCTCGCGCGGACAGTTTAGCAATCAGCCCCAGCATTTT
CASSSRGQFSNQPQHF
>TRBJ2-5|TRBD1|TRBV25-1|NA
TGTGCCAGCAGTGAACAGGGGGCTAGGGGTCAAGAGACCCAGTACTTC
CASSEQGARGQETQYF
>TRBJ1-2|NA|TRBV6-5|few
TGTGCCAGCAGTTACGCGGGGTATAGGTATGGCTACACCTTC
CASSYAGYRYGYTF
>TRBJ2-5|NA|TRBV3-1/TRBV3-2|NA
TGTGCCAGCAGCCAAGATCCCACTAACCAAGAGACCCAGTACTTC
CASSQDPTNQETQYF
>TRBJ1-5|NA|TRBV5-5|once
TGTGCCAGCAGCTCGGACAACAAGGTCAGCCAGCCCCAGCATTTT
CASSSDNKVSQPQHF
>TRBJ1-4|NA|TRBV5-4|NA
TGTGCCAGCAGCTTGGACAGGGTAGAAGGAAAACTGTTTTTT
CASSLDRVEGKLFF
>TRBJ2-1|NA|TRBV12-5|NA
TGTGCTAGTGGCCCCTCCGGGACTGGATACAATGAGCAGTTCTTC
CASGPSGTGYNEQFF
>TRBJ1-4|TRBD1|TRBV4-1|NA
TGCGCCAGCAGCCCGGACAGGACCTTCTCAACTAATGAAAAACTGTTTTTT
CASSPDRTFSTNEKLFF
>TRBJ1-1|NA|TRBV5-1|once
TGCGCCAGCAGCCAGGACACCATGAACACTGAAGCTTTCTTT
CASSQDTMNTEAFF